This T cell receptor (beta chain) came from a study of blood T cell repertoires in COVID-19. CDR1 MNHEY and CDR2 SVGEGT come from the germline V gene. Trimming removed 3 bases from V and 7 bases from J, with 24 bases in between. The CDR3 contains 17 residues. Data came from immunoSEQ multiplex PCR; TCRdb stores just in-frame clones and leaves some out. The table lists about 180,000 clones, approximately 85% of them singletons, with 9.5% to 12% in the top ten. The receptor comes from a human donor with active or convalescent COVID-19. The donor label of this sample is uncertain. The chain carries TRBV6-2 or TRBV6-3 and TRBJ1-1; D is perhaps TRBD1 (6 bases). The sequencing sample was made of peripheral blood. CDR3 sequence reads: CASSYSFGIDRSNEAFF. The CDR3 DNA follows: TGTGCCAGCAGTTATTCTTTTGGGATAGACAGGAGTAATGAAGCTTTCTTT.